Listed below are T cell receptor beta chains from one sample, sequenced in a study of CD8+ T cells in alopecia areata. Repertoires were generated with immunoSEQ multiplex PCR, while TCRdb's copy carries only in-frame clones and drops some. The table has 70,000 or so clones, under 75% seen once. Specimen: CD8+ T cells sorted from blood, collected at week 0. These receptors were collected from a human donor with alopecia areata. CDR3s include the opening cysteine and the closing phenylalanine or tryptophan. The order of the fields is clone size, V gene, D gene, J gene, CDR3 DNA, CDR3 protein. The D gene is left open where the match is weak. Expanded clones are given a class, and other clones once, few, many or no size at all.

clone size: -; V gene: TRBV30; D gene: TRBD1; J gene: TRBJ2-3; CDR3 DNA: TGTGCCTGGAAGGATACCGGGACAGGGGCCATCGTCTTCACAGATACGCAGTATTTT; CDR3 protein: CAWKDTGTGAIVFTDTQYF
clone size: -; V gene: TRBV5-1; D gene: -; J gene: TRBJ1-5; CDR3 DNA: TGCGCCAGCAGCTTGAACGGGATATCGGTCAATCAGCCCCAGCATTTT; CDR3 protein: CASSLNGISVNQPQHF
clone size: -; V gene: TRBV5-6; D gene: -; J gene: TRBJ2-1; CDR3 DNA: TGTGCCAGCAGCTTGCAGGGGAGCTCCTACAATGAGCAGTTCTTC; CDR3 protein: CASSLQGSSYNEQFF
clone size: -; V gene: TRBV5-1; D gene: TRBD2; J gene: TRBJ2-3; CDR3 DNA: TGCGCCAGCAGCTCGTTTAGCGGGGGAAGCACAGATACGCAGTATTTT; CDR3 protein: CASSSFSGGSTDTQYF
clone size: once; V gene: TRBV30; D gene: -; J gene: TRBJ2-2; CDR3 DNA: TGTGCCTGGAGTCCGGGAGCCGGGGAGCTGTTTTTT; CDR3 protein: CAWSPGAGELFF
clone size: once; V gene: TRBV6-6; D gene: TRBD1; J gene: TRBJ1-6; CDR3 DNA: TGTGCCAGCAGCGGACAGGGGGCGAATTCACCCCTCCACTTT; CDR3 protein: CASSGQGANSPLHF
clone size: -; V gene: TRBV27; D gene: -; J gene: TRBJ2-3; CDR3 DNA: TGTGCCAGCTCTATTTACTACACAGATACGCAGTATTTT; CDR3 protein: CASSIYYTDTQYF
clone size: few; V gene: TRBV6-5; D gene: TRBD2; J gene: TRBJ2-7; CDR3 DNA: TGTGCCAGCAGTCTAGCGGGAGTTTACGAGCAGTACTTC; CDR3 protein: CASSLAGVYEQYF
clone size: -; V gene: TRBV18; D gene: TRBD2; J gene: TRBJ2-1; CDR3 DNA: TGTGCCAGCTCACCACCACTAGCGGCTGAGCAGTTCTTC; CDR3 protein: CASSPPLAAEQFF
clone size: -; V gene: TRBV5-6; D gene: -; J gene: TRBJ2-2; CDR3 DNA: TGTGCCAGCAGCCCCACCTACACCGGGGAGCTGTTTTTT; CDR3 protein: CASSPTYTGELFF
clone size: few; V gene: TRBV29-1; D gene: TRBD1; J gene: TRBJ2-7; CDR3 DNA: TGCAGCGTTGAAGGACAGGGATTCGACGAGCAGTACTTC; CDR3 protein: CSVEGQGFDEQYF
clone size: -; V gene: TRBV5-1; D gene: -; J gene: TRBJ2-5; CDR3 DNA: TGCGCCAGCAGTGGGATGGTCGGAGAGACCCAGTACTTC; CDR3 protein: CASSGMVGETQYF
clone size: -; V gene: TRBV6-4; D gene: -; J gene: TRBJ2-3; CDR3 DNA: TGTGCCAGCAGTGACTCGATCGGGAGCCCAGATACGCAGTATTTT; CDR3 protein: CASSDSIGSPDTQYF
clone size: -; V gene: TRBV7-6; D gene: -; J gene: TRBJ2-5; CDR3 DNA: TGTGCCAGCTCTCGTACTAGGATTGAGACCCAGTACTTC; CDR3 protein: CASSRTRIETQYF
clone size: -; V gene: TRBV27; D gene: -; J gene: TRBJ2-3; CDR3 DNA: TGTGCCAGCAGTTTGATCGCGGGCCAGGGCACAGATACGCAGTATTTT; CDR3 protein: CASSLIAGQGTDTQYF
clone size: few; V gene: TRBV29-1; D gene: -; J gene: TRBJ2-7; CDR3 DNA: TGCAGCGTTATACCGGACCAGACCTACGAGCAGTACTTC; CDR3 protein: CSVIPDQTYEQYF
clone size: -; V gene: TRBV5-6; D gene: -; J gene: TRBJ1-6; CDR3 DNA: TGTGCCAGCAGCTTGGGGCGGCGGAGCTCCTATAATTCACCCCTCCACTTT; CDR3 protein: CASSLGRRSSYNSPLHF
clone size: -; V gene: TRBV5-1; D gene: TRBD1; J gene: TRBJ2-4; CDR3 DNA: TGCGCCAGCAGCTCGGACAGGGGGAACATTCAGTACTTC; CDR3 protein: CASSSDRGNIQYF
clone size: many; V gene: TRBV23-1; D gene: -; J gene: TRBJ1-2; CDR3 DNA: TGCGCCAGCAGTCAATGGGAGGCCACCTATGGCTACACCTTC; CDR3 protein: CASSQWEATYGYTF
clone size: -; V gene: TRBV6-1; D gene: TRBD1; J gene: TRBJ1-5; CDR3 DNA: TGTGCCAGCAGTGCCCCCAGACAGGGGAGCAATCAGCCCCAGCATTTT; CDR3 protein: CASSAPRQGSNQPQHF
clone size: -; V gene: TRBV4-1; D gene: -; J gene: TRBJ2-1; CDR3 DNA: TGCGCCAGCAGCCAAGACATTTTCTCCTACAATGAGCAGTTCTTC; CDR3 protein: CASSQDIFSYNEQFF
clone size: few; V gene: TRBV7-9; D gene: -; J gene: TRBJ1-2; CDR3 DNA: TGTGCCAGCAGCGCCCCTTTAGGGGGACTTGGCTACACCTTC; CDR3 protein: CASSAPLGGLGYTF
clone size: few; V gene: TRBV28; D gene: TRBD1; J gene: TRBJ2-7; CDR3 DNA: TGTGCCAGCAGTTTATGGGACAGGGACCACGAGCAGTACTTC; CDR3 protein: CASSLWDRDHEQYF
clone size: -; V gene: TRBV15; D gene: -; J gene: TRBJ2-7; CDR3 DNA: TGTGCCACCAGCAGAGATCTTTACGAGCAGTACTTC; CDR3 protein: CATSRDLYEQYF
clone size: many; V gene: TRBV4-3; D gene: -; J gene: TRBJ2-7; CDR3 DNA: TGCGCCAGCAGCCAAGAGGTGCAGGGGATCTACGAGCAGTACTTC; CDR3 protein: CASSQEVQGIYEQYF
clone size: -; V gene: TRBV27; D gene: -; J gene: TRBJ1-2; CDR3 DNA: TGTGCCAGCAGCCCGGACCGGAGGGATGGCTACACCTTC; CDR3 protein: CASSPDRRDGYTF
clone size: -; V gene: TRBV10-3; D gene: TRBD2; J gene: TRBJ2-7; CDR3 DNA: TGTGCCATCACGACCGAGACTAGCGGGAGTTACGAGCAGTACTTC; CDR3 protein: CAITTETSGSYEQYF
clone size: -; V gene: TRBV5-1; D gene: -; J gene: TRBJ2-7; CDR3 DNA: TGCGCCAGCAGCTTGGACTCAGGGGTTTACGAGCAGTACTTC; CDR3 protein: CASSLDSGVYEQYF
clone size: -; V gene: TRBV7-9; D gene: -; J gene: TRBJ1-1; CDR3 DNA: TGTGCCAGCAGCTTACAAGCAGGAGTGAACACTGAAGCTTTCTTT; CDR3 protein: CASSLQAGVNTEAFF
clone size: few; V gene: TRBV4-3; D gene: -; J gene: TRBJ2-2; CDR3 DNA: TGCGCCAGCAGCCAAGACGAGGGATCGAACACCGGGGAGCTGTTTTTT; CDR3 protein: CASSQDEGSNTGELFF
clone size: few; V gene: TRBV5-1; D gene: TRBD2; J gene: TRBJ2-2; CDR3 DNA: TGCGCCAGCAGCGCTCCGGGACTAGCGGGGGTGAACACCGGGGAGCTGTTTTTT; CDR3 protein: CASSAPGLAGVNTGELFF
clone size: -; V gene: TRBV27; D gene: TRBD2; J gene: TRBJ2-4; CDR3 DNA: TGTGCCAGCAGTGAGGACTCGGGGGGAGCCAAAAACATTCAGTACTTC; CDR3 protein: CASSEDSGGAKNIQYF
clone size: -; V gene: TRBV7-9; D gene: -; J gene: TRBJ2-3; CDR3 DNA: TGTGCCAGCAGCTTAGTAGTCAGCGGCGGAAGGGATACGCAGTATTTT; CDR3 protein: CASSLVVSGGRDTQYF
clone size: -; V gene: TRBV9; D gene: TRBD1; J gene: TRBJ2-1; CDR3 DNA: TGTGCCAGCAGCGTAGGAGGGACAGGGCGCAATGAGCAGTTCTTC; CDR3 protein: CASSVGGTGRNEQFF
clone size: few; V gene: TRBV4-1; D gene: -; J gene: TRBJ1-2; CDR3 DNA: TGCGCCAGCAGCCAAGATCCGGCAGGGGTTACAGGCTACACCTTC; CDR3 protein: CASSQDPAGVTGYTF
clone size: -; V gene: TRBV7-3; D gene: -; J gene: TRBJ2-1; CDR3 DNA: TGTGCCAGCAGCTTAACCGGGTCTGGGGGCGATGAGCAGTTCTTC; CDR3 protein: CASSLTGSGGDEQFF
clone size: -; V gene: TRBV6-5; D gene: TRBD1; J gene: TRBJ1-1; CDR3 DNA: TGTGCCAGCAGTTTCAGGGGGCCGGAGACTGAAGCTTTCTTT; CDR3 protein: CASSFRGPETEAFF
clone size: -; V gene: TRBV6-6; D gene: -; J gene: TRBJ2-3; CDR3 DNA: TGTGCCAGCAGGCAAACCGACACAGATACGCAGTATTTT; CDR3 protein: CASRQTDTDTQYF
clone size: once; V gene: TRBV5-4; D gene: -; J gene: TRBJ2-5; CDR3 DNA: TGTGCCAGCAGCCAATTACTCGGGGAAGAGACCCAGTACTTC; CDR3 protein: CASSQLLGEETQYF
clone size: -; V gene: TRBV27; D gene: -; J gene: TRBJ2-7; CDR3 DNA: TGTGCCAGCAGTTTAGGCCCACGCCCTTCCTACGAGCAGTACTTC; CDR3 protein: CASSLGPRPSYEQYF
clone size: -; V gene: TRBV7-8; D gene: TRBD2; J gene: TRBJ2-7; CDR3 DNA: TGTGCCAGCAGCGAGGGGACTACCAGCGGCTACGAGCAGTACTTC; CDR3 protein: CASSEGTTSGYEQYF
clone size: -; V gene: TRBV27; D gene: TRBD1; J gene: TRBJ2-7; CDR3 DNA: TGTGCCAGCAGTGAATTTTGGGACAGGGGGAACTCCTACGAGCAGTACTTC; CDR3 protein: CASSEFWDRGNSYEQYF
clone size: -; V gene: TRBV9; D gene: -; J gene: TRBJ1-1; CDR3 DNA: TGTGCCAGCAGCGTAGACGCCAGCAACACTGAAGCTTTCTTT; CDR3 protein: CASSVDASNTEAFF
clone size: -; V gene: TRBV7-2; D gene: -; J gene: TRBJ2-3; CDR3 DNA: TGTGCCAGCAGCTTAGTTGGGGGGCCGGGAGATACGCAGTATTTT; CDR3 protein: CASSLVGGPGDTQYF
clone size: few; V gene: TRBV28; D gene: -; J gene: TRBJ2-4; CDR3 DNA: TGTGCCAGCAGTGTAAGGGTAACCCTAGCCAAAAACATTCAGTACTTC; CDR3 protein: CASSVRVTLAKNIQYF
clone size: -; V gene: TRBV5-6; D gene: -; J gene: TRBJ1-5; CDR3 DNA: TGTGCCAGCAGCCGCAGCCAGGGCGGTCAGCCCCAGCATTTT; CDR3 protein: CASSRSQGGQPQHF
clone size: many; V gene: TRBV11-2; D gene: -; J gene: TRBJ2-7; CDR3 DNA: TGTGCCAGCAGCTTAGTGGCCCTACCCCTATCCGAGCAGTACTTC; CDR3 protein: CASSLVALPLSEQYF
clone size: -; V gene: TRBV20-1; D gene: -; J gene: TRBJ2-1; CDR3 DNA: TGCAGTGCTAGTGTATATGAGCAGTTCTTC; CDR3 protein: CSASVYEQFF
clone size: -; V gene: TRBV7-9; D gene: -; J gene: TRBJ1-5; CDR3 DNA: TGTGCCAGCAGTCAGGGGAGTCGGTATCAGCCCCAGCATTTT; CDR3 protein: CASSQGSRYQPQHF
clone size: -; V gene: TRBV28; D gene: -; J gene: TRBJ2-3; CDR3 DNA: TGTGCCAGCAAAGGGACCTATATAACAGTAGACGTGGATACGCAGTATTTT; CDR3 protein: CASKGTYITVDVDTQYF